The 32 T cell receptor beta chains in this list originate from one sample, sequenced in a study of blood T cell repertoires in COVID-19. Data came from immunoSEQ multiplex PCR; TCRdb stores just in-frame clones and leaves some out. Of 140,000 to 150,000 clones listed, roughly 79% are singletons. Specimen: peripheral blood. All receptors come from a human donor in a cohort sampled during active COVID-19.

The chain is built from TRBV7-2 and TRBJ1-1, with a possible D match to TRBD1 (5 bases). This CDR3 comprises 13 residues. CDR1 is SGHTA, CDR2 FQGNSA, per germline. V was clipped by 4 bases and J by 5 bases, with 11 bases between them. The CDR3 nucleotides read TGTGCCAGCAGCTCAGGGTTTTTTACTGAAGCTTTCTTT. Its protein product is CASSSGFFTEAFF.

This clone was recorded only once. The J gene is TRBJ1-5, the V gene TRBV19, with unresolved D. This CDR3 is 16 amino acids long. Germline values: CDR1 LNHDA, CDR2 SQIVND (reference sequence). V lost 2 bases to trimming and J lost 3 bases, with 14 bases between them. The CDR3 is CASSIIGPGYNQPQHF. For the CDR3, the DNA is TGTGCCAGTAGTATAATCGGTCCGGGGTACAATCAGCCCCAGCATTTT.

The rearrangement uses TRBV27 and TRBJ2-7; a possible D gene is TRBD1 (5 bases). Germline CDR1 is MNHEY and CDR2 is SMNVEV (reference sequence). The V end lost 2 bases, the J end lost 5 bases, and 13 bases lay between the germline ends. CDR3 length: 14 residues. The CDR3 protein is CASSLRGLWNEQYF. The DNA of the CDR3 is TGTGCCAGCAGTTTAAGGGGTCTGTGGAACGAGCAGTACTTC.

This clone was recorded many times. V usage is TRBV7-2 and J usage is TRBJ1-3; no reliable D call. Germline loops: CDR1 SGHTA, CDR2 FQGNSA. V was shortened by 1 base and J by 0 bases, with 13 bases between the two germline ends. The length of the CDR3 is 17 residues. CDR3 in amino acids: CASSLGTVEGSGNTIYF. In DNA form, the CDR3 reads TGTGCCAGCAGCTTAGGAACAGTTGAGGGCTCTGGAAACACCATATATTTT. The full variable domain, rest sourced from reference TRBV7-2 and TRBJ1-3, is GAGVSQSPSNKVTEKGKDVELRCDPISGHTALYWYRQSLGQGLEFLIYFQGNSAPDKSGLPSDRFSAERTGGSVSTLTIQRTQQEDSAVYLCASSLGTVEGSGNTIYFGEGSWLTVV.

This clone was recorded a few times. The CDR3 loop reads CASSTSSGPTGELFF. The DNA of the CDR3 is TGTGCCAGCAGTACTTCTAGCGGACCCACCGGGGAGCTGTTTTTT. The J gene is TRBJ2-2, the V gene TRBV7-3; 7 bases agree with TRBD2. The J segment lost 4 bases and the V segment lost 6 bases, leaving 8 bases of the junction unmatched. CDR1 and CDR2 from the germline V gene are SGHTA and FQGTGA. The CDR3 is 15 residues long.

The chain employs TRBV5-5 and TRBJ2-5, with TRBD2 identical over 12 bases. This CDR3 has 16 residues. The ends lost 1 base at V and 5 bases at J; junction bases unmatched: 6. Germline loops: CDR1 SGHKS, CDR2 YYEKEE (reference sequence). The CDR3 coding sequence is TGTGCCAGCAGCTTGACTAGCGGGAGGATAGAGGAGACCCAGTACTTC. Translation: CASSLTSGRIEETQYF.

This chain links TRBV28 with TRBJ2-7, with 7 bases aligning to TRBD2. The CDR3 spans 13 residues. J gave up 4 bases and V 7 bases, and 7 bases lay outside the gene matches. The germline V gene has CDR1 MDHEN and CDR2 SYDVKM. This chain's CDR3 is CASMVAGVYEQYF. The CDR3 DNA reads TGTGCCAGCATGGTCGCGGGAGTATACGAGCAGTACTTC. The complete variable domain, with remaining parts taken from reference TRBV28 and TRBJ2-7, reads DVKVTQSSRYLVKRTGEKVFLECVQDMDHENMFWYRQDPGLGLRLIYFSYDVKMKEKGDIPEGYSVSREKKERFSLILESASTNQTSMYLCASMVAGVYEQYFGPGTRLTVT.

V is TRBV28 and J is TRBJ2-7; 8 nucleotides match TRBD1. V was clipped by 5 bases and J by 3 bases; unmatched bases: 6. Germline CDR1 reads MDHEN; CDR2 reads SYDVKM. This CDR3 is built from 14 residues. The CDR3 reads CASSARDRNYEQYF. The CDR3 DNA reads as TGTGCCAGCAGTGCCCGGGACAGGAACTACGAGCAGTACTTC.

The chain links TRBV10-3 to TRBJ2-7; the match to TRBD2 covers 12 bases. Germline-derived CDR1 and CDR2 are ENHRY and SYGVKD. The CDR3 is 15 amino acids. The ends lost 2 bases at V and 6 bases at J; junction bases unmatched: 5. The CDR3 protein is CAISEASGRVSEQYF. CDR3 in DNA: TGTGCCATCAGTGAGGCTAGCGGGAGGGTAAGCGAGCAGTACTTC.

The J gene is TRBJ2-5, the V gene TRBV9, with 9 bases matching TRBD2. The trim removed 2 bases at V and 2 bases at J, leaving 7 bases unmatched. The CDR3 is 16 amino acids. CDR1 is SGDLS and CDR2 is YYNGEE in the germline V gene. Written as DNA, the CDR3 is TGTGCCAGCAGCGTTTTTGGGGCGGGGGGGCAAGAGACCCAGTACTTC. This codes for CASSVFGAGGQETQYF.

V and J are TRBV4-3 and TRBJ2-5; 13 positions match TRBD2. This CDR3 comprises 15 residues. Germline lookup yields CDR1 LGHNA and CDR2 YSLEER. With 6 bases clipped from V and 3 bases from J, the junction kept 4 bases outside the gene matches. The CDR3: CASSPTSGREETQYF. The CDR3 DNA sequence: TGCGCCAGCAGTCCAACTAGCGGGAGGGAAGAGACCCAGTACTTC.

CDR3 nucleotides: TGTGCCAGCAGCTTAGTCCGGGAGGGATACAATGAGCAGTTCTTC. This codes for CASSLVREGYNEQFF. The gene calls are TRBV7-8 and TRBJ2-1; 8 bases are shared with TRBD2. The CDR3 contains 15 residues. V dropped 1 base and J dropped 4; count of bases not matched to a gene: 3. Germline V gives CDR1 SGHVS, CDR2 FQNEAQ.

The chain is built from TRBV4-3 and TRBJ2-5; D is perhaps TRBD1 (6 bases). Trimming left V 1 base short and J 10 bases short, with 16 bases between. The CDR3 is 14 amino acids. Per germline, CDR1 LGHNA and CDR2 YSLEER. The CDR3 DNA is TGCGCCAGCAGCCAAGGTGGGACACCCTCGGACCAGTACTTC. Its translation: CASSQGGTPSDQYF.

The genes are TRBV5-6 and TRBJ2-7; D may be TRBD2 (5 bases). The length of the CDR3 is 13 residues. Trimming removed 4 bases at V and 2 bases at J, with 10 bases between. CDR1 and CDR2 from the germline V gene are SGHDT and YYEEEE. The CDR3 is CASSPGSPYEQYF. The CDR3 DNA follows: TGTGCCAGCAGCCCGGGGTCCCCCTACGAGCAGTACTTC.

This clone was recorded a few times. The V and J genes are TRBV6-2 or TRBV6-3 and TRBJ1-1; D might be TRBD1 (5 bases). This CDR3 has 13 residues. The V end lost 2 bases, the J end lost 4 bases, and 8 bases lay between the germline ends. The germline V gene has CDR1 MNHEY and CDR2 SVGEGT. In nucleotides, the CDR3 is TGTGCCAGCAGTTACGACAGTAGCACTGAAGCTTTCTTT. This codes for CASSYDSSTEAFF.

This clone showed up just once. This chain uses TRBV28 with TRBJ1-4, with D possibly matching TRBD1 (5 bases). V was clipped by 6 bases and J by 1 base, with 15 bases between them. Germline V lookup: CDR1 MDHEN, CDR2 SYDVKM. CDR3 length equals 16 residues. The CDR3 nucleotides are TGTGCCAGCAGGCCCATGGAGGGGCGAACTAATGAAAAACTGTTTTTT. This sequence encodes CASRPMEGRTNEKLFF.

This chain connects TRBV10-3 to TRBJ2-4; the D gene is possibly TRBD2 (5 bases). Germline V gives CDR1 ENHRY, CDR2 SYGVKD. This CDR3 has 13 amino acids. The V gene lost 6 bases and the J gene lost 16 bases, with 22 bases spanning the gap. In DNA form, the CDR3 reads TGTGCCATCAGACCCAGTACCGGGGATCGGGAATACTTC. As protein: CAIRPSTGDREYF.

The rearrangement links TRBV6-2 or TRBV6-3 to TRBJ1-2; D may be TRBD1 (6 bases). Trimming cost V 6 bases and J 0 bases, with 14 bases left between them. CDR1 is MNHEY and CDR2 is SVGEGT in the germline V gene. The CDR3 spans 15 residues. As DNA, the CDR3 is TGTGCCAGCAGCTTGACAGGAGGCCCTAACTATGGCTACACCTTC. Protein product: CASSLTGGPNYGYTF.

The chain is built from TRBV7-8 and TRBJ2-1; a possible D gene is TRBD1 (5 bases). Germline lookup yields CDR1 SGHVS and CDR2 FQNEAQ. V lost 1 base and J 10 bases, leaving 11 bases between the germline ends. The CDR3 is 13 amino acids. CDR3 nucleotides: TGTGCCAGCAGCTTAGACAGGAACTGGGAGCAGTTCTTC. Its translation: CASSLDRNWEQFF.

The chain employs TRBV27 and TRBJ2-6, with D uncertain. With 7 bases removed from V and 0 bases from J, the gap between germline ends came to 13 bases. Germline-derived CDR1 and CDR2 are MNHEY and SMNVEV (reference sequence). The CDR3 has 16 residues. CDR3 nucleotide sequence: TGTGCCAGCACCTCGGGTTGGCGCTCTGGGGCCAACGTCCTGACTTTC. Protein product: CASTSGWRSGANVLTF.

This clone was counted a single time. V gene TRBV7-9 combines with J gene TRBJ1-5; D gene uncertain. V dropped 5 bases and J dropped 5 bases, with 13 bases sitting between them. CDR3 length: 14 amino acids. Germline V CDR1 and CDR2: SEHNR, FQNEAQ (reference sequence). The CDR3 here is CASSPLGWDQPQHF. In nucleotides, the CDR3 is TGTGCCAGCAGCCCCCTAGGTTGGGATCAGCCCCAGCATTTT.

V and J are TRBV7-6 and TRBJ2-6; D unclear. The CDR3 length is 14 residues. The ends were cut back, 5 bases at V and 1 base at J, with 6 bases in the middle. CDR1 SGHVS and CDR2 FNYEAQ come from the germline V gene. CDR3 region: CASSVRSGANVLTF. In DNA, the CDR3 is TGTGCCAGCAGCGTTAGATCTGGGGCCAACGTCCTGACTTTC.

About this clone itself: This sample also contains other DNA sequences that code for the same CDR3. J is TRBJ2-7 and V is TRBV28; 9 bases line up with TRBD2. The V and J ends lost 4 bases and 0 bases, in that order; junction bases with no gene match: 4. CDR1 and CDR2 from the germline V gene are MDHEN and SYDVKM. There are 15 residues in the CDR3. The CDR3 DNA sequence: TGTGCCAGCAGTTCACTAGCGGGTCTCTCCTACGAGCAGTACTTC. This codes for CASSSLAGLSYEQYF. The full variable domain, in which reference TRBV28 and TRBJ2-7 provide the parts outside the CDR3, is DVKVTQSSRYLVKRTGEKVFLECVQDMDHENMFWYRQDPGLGLRLIYFSYDVKMKEKGDIPEGYSVSREKKERFSLILESASTNQTSMYLCASSSLAGLSYEQYFGPGTRLTVT.

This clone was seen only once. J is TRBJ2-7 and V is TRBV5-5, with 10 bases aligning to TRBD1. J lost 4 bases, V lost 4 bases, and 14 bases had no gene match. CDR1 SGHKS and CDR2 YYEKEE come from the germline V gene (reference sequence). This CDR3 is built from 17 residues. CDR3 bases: TGTGCCAGCAGCCCCCTACCGGGACAGGGGTTACAATACGAGCAGTACTTC. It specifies CASSPLPGQGLQYEQYF.

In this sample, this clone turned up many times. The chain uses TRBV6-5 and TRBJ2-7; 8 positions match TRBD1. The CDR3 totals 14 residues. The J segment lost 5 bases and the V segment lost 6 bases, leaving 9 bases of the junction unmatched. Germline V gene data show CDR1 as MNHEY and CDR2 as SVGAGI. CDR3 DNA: TGTGCCAGCAGGAGGACAGGGAGTATCGACGAGCAGTACTTC. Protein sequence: CASRRTGSIDEQYF.

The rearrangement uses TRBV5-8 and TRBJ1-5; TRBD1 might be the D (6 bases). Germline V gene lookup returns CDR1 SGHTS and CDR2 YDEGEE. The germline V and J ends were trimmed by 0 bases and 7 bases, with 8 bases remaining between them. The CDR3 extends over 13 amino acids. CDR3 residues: CASSLERGQPQHF. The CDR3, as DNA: TGTGCCAGCAGCTTGGAGAGGGGGCAGCCCCAGCATTTT.

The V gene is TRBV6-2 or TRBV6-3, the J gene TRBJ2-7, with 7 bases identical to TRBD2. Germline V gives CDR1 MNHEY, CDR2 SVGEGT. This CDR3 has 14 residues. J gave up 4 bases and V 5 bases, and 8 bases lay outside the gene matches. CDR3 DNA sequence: TGTGCCAGCAGTAGGCCGGGAGGCGGGTACGAGCAGTACTTC. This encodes CASSRPGGGYEQYF.

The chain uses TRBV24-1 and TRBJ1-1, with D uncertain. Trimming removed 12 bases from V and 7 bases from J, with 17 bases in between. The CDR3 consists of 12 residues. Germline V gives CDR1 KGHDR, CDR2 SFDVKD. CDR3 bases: TGTGCCGCAGGTCATAGTTATGGTGAAGCTTTCTTT. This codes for CAAGHSYGEAFF.

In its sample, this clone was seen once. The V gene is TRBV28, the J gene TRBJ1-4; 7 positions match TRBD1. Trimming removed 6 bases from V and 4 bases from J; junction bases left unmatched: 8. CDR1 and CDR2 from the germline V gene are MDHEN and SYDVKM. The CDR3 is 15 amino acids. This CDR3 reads CASRDRDSDNEKLFF. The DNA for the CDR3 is TGTGCCAGCAGGGACCGGGACAGCGATAATGAAAAACTGTTTTTT.

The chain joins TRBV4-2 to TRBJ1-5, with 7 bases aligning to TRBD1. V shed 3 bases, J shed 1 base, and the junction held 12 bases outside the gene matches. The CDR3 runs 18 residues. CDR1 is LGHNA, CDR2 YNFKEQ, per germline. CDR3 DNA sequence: TGTGCCAGCAGCCAGCTCCTCTCGACAGGGAACAGCAATCAGCCCCAGCATTTT. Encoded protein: CASSQLLSTGNSNQPQHF.

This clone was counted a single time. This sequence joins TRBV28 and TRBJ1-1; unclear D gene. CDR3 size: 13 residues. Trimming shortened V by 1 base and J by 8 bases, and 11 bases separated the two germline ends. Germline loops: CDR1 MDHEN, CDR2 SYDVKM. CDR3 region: CASSLFQGGEAFF. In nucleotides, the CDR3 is TGTGCCAGCAGTTTATTCCAAGGCGGCGAAGCTTTCTTT.

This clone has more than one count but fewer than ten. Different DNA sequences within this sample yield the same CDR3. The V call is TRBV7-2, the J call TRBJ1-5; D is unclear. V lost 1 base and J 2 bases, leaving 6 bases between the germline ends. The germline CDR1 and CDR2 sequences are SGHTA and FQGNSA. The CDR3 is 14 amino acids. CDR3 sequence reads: CASSLVGGNQPQHF. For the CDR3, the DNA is TGTGCCAGCAGCTTAGTCGGGGGCAATCAGCCCCAGCATTTT.